This entry concerns a single TCR beta chain. Here immunoSEQ multiplex PCR was the method, and the copy in TCRdb shows in-frame clones only, minus some. The sample shows 200,000 to 300,000 clones, 90% of them seen only once. These data belong to a study of blood T cell repertoires in COVID-19. The CDR3 is 14 residues long. The V and J ends lost 5 bases and 2 bases respectively, with 13 bases between them. Germline CDR1 reads SGDLS; CDR2 reads YYNGEE. The receptor was derived from a man aged 50-59 years who had been exposed to COVID-19. The chain carries TRBV9 and TRBJ1-1, with D possibly matching TRBD1 (5 bases). The specimen was PBMCs or T cells enriched from blood (not recorded which). The CDR3, as DNA: TGTGCCAGCAGACCACTGGGGGGTAACACTGAAGCTTTCTTT. The encoded protein is CASRPLGGNTEAFF.